Listed below are T cell receptor beta chains from one sample, sequenced in a study of blood T cells in healthy people across ages. TCRdb independently ran MiXCR on the 5' RACE reads; one entry per CDR3 protein. This sample yields over a million distinct CDR3 sequences, of which less than 50% are seen a single time; 15% to 20% belongs to the top ten. The specimen was blood. These receptors originate from a woman aged 55-70 years in good health. CDR3s include the opening cysteine and the closing phenylalanine or tryptophan. Fields, in order: V gene, D gene, clone size, J gene, CDR3 protein, CDR3 DNA. The D gene is left open where the match is weak. Not all rows give a size; the values are once, few, many and, for expanded clones, a class.

TRBV25-1	.	few	TRBJ2-7	CASSEFGDYEQYF	TGTGCCAGCAGTGAGTTTGGGGACTACGAGCAGTACTTC
TRBV21-1	.	many	TRBJ1-1	CASSKVGMGWGAFNTEAFF	TGTGCCAGCAGCAAGGTGGGAATGGGATGGGGGGCATTCAACACTGAAGCTTTCTTT
TRBV5-1	.	.	TRBJ2-5	CASSFQNPGTETQYF	TGCGCCAGCAGCTTCCAAAACCCCGGGACGGAGACCCAGTACTTC
TRBV12-5	.	few	TRBJ2-3	CASGLEDTQYF	TGTGCTAGTGGTTTGGAGGATACGCAGTATTTT
TRBV25-1	.	.	TRBJ2-2	CASSRFLDTGELFF	TGTGCCAGCAGTCGATTCTTAGACACCGGGGAGCTGTTTTTT
TRBV11-2	.	.	TRBJ2-3	CASRQRPDTQYF	TGTGCCAGCAGGCAGCGTCCAGATACGCAGTATTTT
TRBV29-1	.	.	TRBJ1-2	CSSRSGDYGYTF	TGCAGCTCGCGGTCAGGGGACTATGGCTACACCTTC
TRBV28	TRBD1	.	TRBJ2-7	CASSLGGRTDYEQYF	TGTGCCAGCAGTCTAGGGGGCAGAACAGACTACGAGCAGTACTTC
TRBV2	.	.	TRBJ2-5	CASSQGGPEQHF	TGTGCCAGCAGTCAGGGGGGGCCTGAGCAGCACTTC
TRBV10-3	.	few	TRBJ1-1	CAISGTDRNTEAFF	TGTGCCATCAGTGGGACGGACCGGAACACTGAAGCTTTCTTT
TRBV29-1	.	many	TRBJ2-3	CSVEDGRASTDTQYF	TGCAGCGTTGAAGACGGGCGGGCTAGCACAGATACGCAGTATTTT
TRBV20-1	TRBD1	.	TRBJ2-6	CSASEGAPNSGANVLTF	TGCAGTGCTAGTGAGGGGGCCCCGAACTCTGGGGCCAACGTCCTGACTTTC
TRBV6-2/TRBV6-3	TRBD2	.	TRBJ2-5	CASSYSTSGRSIRETQYF	TGTGCCAGCAGTTACTCGACTAGCGGGAGGAGTATCCGAGAGACCCAGTACTTC
TRBV20-1	TRBD2	few	TRBJ2-7	CSARAGTSGYYEQYF	TGCAGTGCTAGGGCCGGGACTAGCGGCTACTACGAGCAGTACTTC
TRBV24-1	.	few	TRBJ2-1	CATSEVTSSRNEQFF	TGTGCCACCAGTGAGGTGACTAGTTCACGGAATGAGCAGTTCTTC
TRBV7-2	.	.	TRBJ2-2	CASGILRSSGELFF	TGTGCCAGCGGAATTCTTCGATCCTCCGGGGAGCTGTTTTTT
TRBV2	.	.	TRBJ2-7	CASRVEGSSYEQYF	TGTGCCAGCAGGGTGGAGGGGTCGTCCTACGAGCAGTACTTC
TRBV2	.	.	TRBJ2-7	CASFQWPPRGCEQYF	TGTGCCAGTTTCCAGTGGCCACCACGGGGTTGCGAGCAGTACTTC
TRBV12-5	.	once	TRBJ2-3	CASSTSVRASTDMQYF	TGTGCTAGTAGCACCTCAGTCCGCGCTAGCACAGATATGCAGTATTTT
TRBV5-5	TRBD2	.	TRBJ2-3	CASRILAGGLTDTQYF	TGTGCCAGCAGAATCCTAGCGGGAGGTTTAACAGATACGCAGTATTTT
TRBV20-1	.	many	TRBJ2-4	CSAPSAGETKNIQYF	TGCAGTGCCCCCTCCGCAGGGGAGACCAAAAACATTCAGTACTTC
TRBV12-3/TRBV12-4	.	.	TRBJ2-3	CASSFERTTDTQYF	TGTGCCAGCAGTTTTGAACGGACCACAGATACGCAGTATTTT
TRBV12-3/TRBV12-4	.	many	TRBJ2-5	CASSLVGLRETQYF	TGTGCCAGCAGTTTGGTAGGATTACGGGAGACCCAGTACTTC
TRBV4-1	.	few	TRBJ2-5	CASSIQGLQETQYF	TGCGCCAGCAGCATACAGGGCCTACAAGAGACCCAGTACTTC
TRBV6-1	.	few	TRBJ2-7	CASSEERGQYF	TGTGCCAGCAGTGAAGAAAGGGGCCAGTACTTC
TRBV4-2	TRBD1	few	TRBJ2-7	CASSLRDRGLVDEQYF	TGTGCCAGCAGCCTTAGGGACAGGGGGCTCGTGGACGAGCAGTACTTC
TRBV10-3	.	few	TRBJ2-3	CAIKSSGDTQYF	TGTGCCATCAAAAGTTCCGGAGATACGCAGTATTTT
TRBV7-9	.	.	TRBJ1-2	CASSANQVNYGYTF	TGTGCCAGCAGCGCGAATCAAGTTAACTATGGCTACACCTTC
TRBV7-9	TRBD2	few	TRBJ2-5	CASSLGLLGLAEETQYF	TGTGCCAGCAGCTTAGGGCTACTGGGACTAGCAGAAGAGACCCAGTACTTC
TRBV11-2	.	.	TRBJ2-7	CASSLAPPQQYF	TGTGCCAGCAGCTTAGCTCCCCCGCAGCAGTACTTC
TRBV12-3/TRBV12-4	.	.	TRBJ2-5	CVSRPQGQETQYF	TGTGTCAGCAGACCACAGGGACAAGAGACCCAGTACTTC
TRBV12-3/TRBV12-4	TRBD2	.	TRBJ2-1	CASRDGGRTSGYNEQFF	TGTGCCAGCAGGGACGGGGGTAGGACTAGCGGATACAATGAGCAGTTCTTC
TRBV5-8	TRBD2	.	TRBJ2-7	CTSSRAGTSGWSSYNEQYF	TGTACCAGCAGCCGCGCCGGGACTAGCGGGTGGAGCTCCTACAATGAGCAGTACTTC
TRBV7-9	.	.	TRBJ2-7	CASSLGGQSSYEQYF	TGTGCCAGCAGCTTAGGGGGGCAGTCCTCCTACGAGCAGTACTTC
TRBV30	TRBD1	.	TRBJ1-2	CAWTRTGGSGYTF	TGTGCCTGGACGAGAACAGGGGGATCGGGCTACACCTTC
TRBV10-3	.	many	TRBJ2-5	CAISETSVETQYF	TGTGCCATCTCAGAAACTTCCGTGGAGACCCAGTACTTC
TRBV5-1	.	once	TRBJ2-2	CASSFWGTGELFF	TGCGCCAGCAGCTTTTGGGGAACCGGGGAGCTGTTTTTT
TRBV6-6	.	.	TRBJ2-1	CASSPRDSQDEQFF	TGTGCCAGCAGTCCCCGAGACTCACAGGATGAGCAGTTCTTC
TRBV27	TRBD2	once	TRBJ2-7	CASSLGLVRGLYEQYF	TGTGCCAGCAGTTTAGGACTAGTAAGAGGGTTATACGAGCAGTACTTC
TRBV6-5	.	many	TRBJ1-3	CASSYSGGNTIYF	TGTGCCAGCAGTTACAGCGGTGGAAACACCATATATTTT
TRBV5-1	TRBD1	.	TRBJ2-1	CASSLNPSDRANEQFF	TGCGCCAGCAGCCTGAACCCGTCCGACAGGGCCAATGAGCAGTTCTTC